These 9 T cell receptor beta chains originate from one sample sequenced in a study of shared clonotypes between healthy human individuals. Generated by immunoSEQ multiplex PCR, the TCRdb table keeps only in-frame clones and is missing some. The table shows about 600,000 clones, with 95% to 98% occurring only once. The sample was naive CD4+ T cells sorted from blood. Noted subset: CD45RA+ positively selected. These receptors all stem from a woman under 40 in good health.

V and J are TRBV5-4 and TRBJ2-1; 10 bases match TRBD1. Germline V gene lookup returns CDR1 SGHNT and CDR2 YYREEE (reference sequence). This CDR3 has 15 residues. The trim removed 2 bases at V and 6 bases at J, leaving 5 bases unmatched. The CDR3: CASSFSRTGGNEQFF. Here the CDR3 DNA reads TGTGCCAGCAGCTTCTCACGGACAGGGGGCAATGAGCAGTTCTTC.

This chain joins TRBV11-2 and TRBJ2-3, with TRBD2 identical over 7 bases. V dropped 7 bases and J dropped 2; count of bases not matched to a gene: 12. The CDR3 extends over 16 amino acids. The germline CDR1 and CDR2 sequences are SGHAT and FQNNGV. CDR3 sequence (DNA): TGTGCCAGCACCCATAGCAGCGGGATCCTCACAGATACGCAGTATTTT. The encoded protein is CASTHSSGILTDTQYF.

The chain is built from TRBV6-1 and TRBJ2-6; D possibly corresponds to TRBD1 (6 bases). This CDR3 has 17 residues. Trimming pared 3 bases from V and 0 bases from J, leaving 12 bases between. Germline V gene data show CDR1 as MNHNS and CDR2 as SASEGT. The CDR3 DNA follows: TGTGCCAGCAGTGACAGGGGCACCTTCTCTGGGGCCAACGTCCTGACTTTC. It yields the protein CASSDRGTFSGANVLTF.

The V call is TRBV2, the J call TRBJ1-5; D unclear. The V gene lost 4 bases and the J gene lost 8 bases, with 21 bases spanning the gap. This CDR3 has 16 residues. Germline CDR1 reads SNHLY; CDR2 reads FYNNEI. DNA for the CDR3: TGTGCCAGCAGTGGCCTTAGGATTCCCCTGGTGGAGCCCCAGCATTTT. Translation gives CASSGLRIPLVEPQHF.

The genes are TRBV29-1 and TRBJ1-1; TRBD1 agrees at 7 bases. J gave up 4 bases and V 7 bases, and 12 bases lay outside the gene matches. The CDR3 totals 14 residues. CDR1 SQVTM and CDR2 ANQGSEA come from the germline V gene. The CDR3 bases are TGCAGCGCCAGCATAGGGGGCGGAGGCACTGAAGCTTTCTTT. It codes for CSASIGGGGTEAFF.

A single count supports this clone. The rearrangement links TRBV28 to TRBJ2-4; perhaps TRBD1 as D (6 bases). Germline CDR1 MDHEN, CDR2 SYDVKM. Trimming removed 5 bases from V and 0 bases from J, with 14 bases in between. The CDR3 is 16 residues long. The CDR3 reads CASSRTVRLAKNIQYF. In DNA, the CDR3 is TGTGCCAGCAGTCGGACAGTGCGTCTAGCCAAAAACATTCAGTACTTC.

The chain carries TRBV7-2 and TRBJ1-5; tentative D call: TRBD1 (6 bases). The V end was cut by 4 bases, the J end by 8 bases, with 9 bases between. Germline V gene sequence: CDR1 SGHTA, CDR2 FQGNSA. CDR3 length: 12 residues. This chain's CDR3 is CASSSRTEPQHF. The CDR3 nucleotides are TGTGCCAGCAGCTCAAGGACAGAGCCCCAGCATTTT. Using reference TRBV7-2 and TRBJ1-5 for the parts outside the CDR3, the full variable domain is GAGVSQSPSNKVTEKGKDVELRCDPISGHTALYWYRQSLGQGLEFLIYFQGNSAPDKSGLPSDRFSAERTGGSVSTLTIQRTQQEDSAVYLCASSSRTEPQHFGDGTRLSIL.

The chain carries TRBV4-1 and TRBJ2-3; TRBD2 aligns across 11 bases. The CDR3 covers 18 residues. From germline, CDR1 is MGHRA and CDR2 YSYEKL. V shed 2 bases, J shed 8 bases, and the junction held 15 bases outside the gene matches. CDR3 sequence reads: CASSQSTGTSGPRATQYF. The CDR3 nucleotides are TGCGCCAGCAGCCAAAGCACCGGGACTAGCGGCCCCCGCGCTACGCAGTATTTT.

The V and J genes are TRBV6-6 and TRBJ2-3; D might be TRBD2 (7 bases). The CDR3 has 15 amino acids. Trimming removed 2 bases at V and 6 bases at J, with 15 bases between. Germline V gene data show CDR1 as MNHNY and CDR2 as SVGAGI (reference sequence). The CDR3 here is CASSYHRGARDTQYF. The CDR3 DNA reads as TGTGCCAGCAGTTACCACCGGGGGGCGCGGGATACGCAGTATTTT.